The entry below describes one T cell receptor beta chain. The data were taken from a study of T cell repertoires in cytomegalovirus infection. TCRdb reanalysed the reads using MiXCR and keeps one entry per CDR3 protein. The data show about 100,000 distinct CDR3 sequences, with under 25% seen just once and about two fifths held by the top ten. The V end lost 8 bases, the J end lost 4 bases, and 15 bases lay between the germline ends. Per germline, CDR1 SGHAT and CDR2 FQNNGV. The CDR3 is 14 amino acids. The sample consisted of CD8+ T cells from PBMCs. This sequence joins TRBV11-2 and TRBJ1-5; D gene unclear. The clonotype comes from a human donor in good health (CMV status not recorded). Some clones in this sample may be carry-over from other donors' samples. The CDR3 loop reads CASLSSGSNQPQHF. CDR3 in DNA: TGTGCCAGCCTCTCGTCAGGTTCAAATCAGCCCCAGCATTTT. Supplemented by reference TRBV11-2 and TRBJ1-5, the full variable domain reads EAGVAQSPRYKIIEKRQSVAFWCNPISGHATLYWYQQILGQGPKLLIQFQNNGVVDDSQLPKDRFSAERLKGVDSTLKIQPAKLEDSAVYLCASLSSGSNQPQHFGDGTRLSIL.